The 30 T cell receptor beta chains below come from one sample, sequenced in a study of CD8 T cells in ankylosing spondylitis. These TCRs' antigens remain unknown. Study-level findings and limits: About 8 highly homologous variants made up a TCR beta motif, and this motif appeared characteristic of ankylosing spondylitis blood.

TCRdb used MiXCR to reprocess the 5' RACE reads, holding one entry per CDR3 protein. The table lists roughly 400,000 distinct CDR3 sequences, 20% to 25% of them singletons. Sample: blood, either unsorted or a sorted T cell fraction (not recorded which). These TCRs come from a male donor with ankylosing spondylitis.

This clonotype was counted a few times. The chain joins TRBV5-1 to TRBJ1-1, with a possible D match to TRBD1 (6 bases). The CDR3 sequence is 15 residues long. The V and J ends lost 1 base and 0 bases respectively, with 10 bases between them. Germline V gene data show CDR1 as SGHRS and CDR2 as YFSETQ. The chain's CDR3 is CASSLMAGVNTEAFF. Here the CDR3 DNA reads TGCGCCAGCAGCTTGATGGCAGGGGTGAACACTGAAGCTTTCTTT.

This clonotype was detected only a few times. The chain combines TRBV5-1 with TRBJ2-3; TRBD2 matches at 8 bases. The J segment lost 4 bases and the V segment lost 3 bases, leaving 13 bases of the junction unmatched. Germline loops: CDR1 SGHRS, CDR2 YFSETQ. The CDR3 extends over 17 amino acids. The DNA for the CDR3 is TGCGCCAGCAGCTCGGGTCCTACGGGAGGGCAGGCAGATACGCAGTATTTT. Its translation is CASSSGPTGGQADTQYF.

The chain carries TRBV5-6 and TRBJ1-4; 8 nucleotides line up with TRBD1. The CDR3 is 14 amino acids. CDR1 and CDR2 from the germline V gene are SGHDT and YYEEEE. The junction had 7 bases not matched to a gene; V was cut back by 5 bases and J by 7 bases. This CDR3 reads CASRRTGSGEKLFF. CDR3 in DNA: TGTGCCAGCAGACGGACAGGGTCTGGTGAAAAACTGTTTTTT. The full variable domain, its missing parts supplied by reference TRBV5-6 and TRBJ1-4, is DAGVTQSPTHLIKTRGQQVTLRCSPKSGHDTVSWYQQALGQGPQFIFQYYEEEERQRGNFPDRFSGHQFPNYSSELNVNALLLGDSALYLCASRRTGSGEKLFFGSGTQLSVL.

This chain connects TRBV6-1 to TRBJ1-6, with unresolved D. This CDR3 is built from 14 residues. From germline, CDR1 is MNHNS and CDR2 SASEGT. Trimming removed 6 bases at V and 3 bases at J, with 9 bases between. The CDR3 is CASRKGGYNSPLHF. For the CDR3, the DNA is TGTGCCAGCAGGAAGGGCGGCTATAATTCACCCCTCCACTTT.

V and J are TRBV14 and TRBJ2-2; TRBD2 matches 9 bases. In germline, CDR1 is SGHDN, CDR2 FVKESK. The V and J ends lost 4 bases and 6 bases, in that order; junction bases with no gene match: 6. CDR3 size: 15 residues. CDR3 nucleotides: TGTGCCAGCAGCCGAGGGACTAGCTTTCCCGGGGAGCTGTTTTTT. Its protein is CASSRGTSFPGELFF.

The CDR3 loop is CASSLAWANEKLFF. CDR3 in DNA: TGTGCCAGCAGTTTAGCATGGGCTAATGAAAAACTGTTTTTT. The chain couples TRBV12-3 or TRBV12-4 to TRBJ1-4, with unresolved D. CDR3 size: 14 residues. V was cut by 0 bases and J by 3 bases, with 5 bases left in between.

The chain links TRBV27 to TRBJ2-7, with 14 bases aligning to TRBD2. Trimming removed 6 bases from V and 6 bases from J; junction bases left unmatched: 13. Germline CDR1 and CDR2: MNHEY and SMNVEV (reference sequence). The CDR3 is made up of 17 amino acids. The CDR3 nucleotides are TGTGCCAGCAGCCCCAGAGCCCAAGGACTAGCGGGAGGCGAGCAGTACTTC. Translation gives CASSPRAQGLAGGEQYF.

In DNA, the CDR3 is TGTGCCAGCAGCCAAACAGGGACAGTGGCCTATGGCTACACCTTC. Protein sequence: CASSQTGTVAYGYTF. The V gene is TRBV3-1, the J gene TRBJ1-2; 7 bases align to TRBD1. The CDR3 runs to 15 residues. Unmatched junction bases numbered 7, after V lost 2 bases and J lost 4 bases. Germline V gene lookup returns CDR1 LGHDT and CDR2 YNNKEL (reference sequence).

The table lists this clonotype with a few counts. The CDR3 DNA reads TGTGCCAGCAGCTCCTCAGGGAGGGCCATATCCTACGAGCAGTACTTC. Protein product: CASSSSGRAISYEQYF. The gene calls are TRBV7-2 and TRBJ2-7, with 7 bases identical to TRBD2. J was trimmed by 1 base and V by 4 bases; bases with no gene match: 10. This CDR3 has 16 residues. Germline CDR1 and CDR2: SGHTA and FQGNSA.

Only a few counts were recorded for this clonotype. The CDR3 DNA reads TGTGCCCCCTGTTGGGGCCCGAGCTCCTACGAGCAGTACTTC. Translation gives CAPCWGPSSYEQYF. The chain links TRBV6-2 or TRBV6-3 to TRBJ2-7, with D possibly being TRBD1 (5 bases). Germline CDR1 is MNHEY and CDR2 is SVGEGT. V gave up 11 bases and J gave up 0 bases, with 17 bases separating them. This CDR3 has 14 residues.

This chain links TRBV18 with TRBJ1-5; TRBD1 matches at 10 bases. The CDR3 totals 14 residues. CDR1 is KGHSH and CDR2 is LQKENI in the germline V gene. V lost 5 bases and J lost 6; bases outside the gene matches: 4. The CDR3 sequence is CASSAWDRGQPQHF. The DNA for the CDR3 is TGTGCCAGCTCAGCCTGGGACAGGGGTCAGCCCCAGCATTTT.

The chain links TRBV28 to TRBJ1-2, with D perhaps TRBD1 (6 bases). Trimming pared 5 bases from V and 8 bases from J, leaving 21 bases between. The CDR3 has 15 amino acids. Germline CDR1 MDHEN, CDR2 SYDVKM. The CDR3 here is CASSGGQLVTRGYTF. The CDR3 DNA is TGTGCCAGCAGTGGAGGACAGCTAGTGACGAGGGGCTACACCTTC.

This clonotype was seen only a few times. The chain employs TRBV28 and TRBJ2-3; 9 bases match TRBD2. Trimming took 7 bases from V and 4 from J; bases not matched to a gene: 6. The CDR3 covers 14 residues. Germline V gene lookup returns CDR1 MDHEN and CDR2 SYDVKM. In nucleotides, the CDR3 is TGTGCCAGCAATATAGCGGGAGCGGCAGATACGCAGTATTTT. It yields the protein CASNIAGAADTQYF.

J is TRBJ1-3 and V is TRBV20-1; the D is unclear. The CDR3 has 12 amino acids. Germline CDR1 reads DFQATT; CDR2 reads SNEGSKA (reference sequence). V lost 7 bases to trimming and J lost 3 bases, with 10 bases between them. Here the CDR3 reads CSGRTGGNTIYF. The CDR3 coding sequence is TGCAGTGGACGGACCGGTGGAAACACCATATATTTT.

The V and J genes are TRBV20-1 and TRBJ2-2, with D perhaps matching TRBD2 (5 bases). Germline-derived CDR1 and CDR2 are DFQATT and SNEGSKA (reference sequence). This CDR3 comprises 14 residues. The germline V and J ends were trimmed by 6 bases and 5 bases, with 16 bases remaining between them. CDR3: CSAPRSGETGELFF. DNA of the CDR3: TGCAGTGCCCCCAGAAGCGGAGAAACCGGGGAGCTGTTTTTT.

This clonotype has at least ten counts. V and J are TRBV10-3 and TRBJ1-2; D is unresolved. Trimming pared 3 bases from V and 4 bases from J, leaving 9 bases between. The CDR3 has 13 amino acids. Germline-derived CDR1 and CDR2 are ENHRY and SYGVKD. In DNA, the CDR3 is TGTGCCATCAGTGAAGACGGACTCTATGGCTACACCTTC. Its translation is CAISEDGLYGYTF.

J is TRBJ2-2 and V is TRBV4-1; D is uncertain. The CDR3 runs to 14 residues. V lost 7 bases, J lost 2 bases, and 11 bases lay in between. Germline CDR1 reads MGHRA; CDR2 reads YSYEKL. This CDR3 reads CASNEDHNTGELFF. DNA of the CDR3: TGCGCCAGCAACGAGGACCATAACACCGGGGAGCTGTTTTTT.

The CDR3 DNA reads as TGTGCCAGCAGCTTGGACAGGGGCGGGGATACGCAGTATTTT. Protein: CASSLDRGGDTQYF. V usage is TRBV7-2 and J usage is TRBJ2-3; 9 nucleotides agree with TRBD1. The CDR3 length is 14 residues. The junction had 4 bases not matched to a gene; V was cut back by 3 bases and J by 6 bases. The germline V gene has CDR1 SGHTA and CDR2 FQGNSA.

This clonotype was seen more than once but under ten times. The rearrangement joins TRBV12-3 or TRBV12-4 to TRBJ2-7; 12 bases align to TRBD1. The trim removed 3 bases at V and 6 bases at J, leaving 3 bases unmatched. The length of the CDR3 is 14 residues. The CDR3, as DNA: TGTGCCAGCAGTTTCGGGACAGGGGGCGGCGAGCAGTACTTC. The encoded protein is CASSFGTGGGEQYF.

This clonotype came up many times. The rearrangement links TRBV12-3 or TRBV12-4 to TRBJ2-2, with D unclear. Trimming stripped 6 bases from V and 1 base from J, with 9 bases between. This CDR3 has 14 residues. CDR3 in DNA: TGTGCCAGCAGGTGGCAGCGGAACACCGGGGAGCTGTTTTTT. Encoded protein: CASRWQRNTGELFF.

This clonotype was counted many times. The CDR3 DNA follows: TGCAGCGTGGGACTAGCGGGAAGACCCTACGAGCAGTACTTC. Its protein is CSVGLAGRPYEQYF. The gene calls are TRBV29-1 and TRBJ2-7, with TRBD2 matching over 13 bases. CDR3 size: 14 residues. After removal of 6 bases from V and 2 bases from J, the junction contained 4 bases not matched to a gene. Germline V gene lookup returns CDR1 SQVTM and CDR2 ANQGSEA.

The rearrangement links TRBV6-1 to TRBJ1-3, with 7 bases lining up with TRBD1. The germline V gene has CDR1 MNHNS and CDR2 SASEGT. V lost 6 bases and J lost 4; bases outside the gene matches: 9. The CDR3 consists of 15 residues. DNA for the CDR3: TGTGCCAGCAGCAACAGGGGCGGTTCAGGAAACACCATATATTTT. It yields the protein CASSNRGGSGNTIYF.

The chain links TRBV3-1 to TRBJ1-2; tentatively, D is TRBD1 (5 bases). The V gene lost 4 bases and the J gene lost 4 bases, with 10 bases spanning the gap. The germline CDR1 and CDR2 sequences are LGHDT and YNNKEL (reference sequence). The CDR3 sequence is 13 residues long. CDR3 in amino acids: CASSPTGVYGYTF. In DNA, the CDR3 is TGTGCCAGCAGCCCTACGGGGGTCTATGGCTACACCTTC.

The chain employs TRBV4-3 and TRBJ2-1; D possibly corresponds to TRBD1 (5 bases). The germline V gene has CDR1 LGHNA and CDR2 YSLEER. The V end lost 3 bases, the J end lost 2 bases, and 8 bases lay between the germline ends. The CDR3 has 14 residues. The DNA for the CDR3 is TGCGCCAGCAGCCACGCAGGGACCTACAATGAGCAGTTCTTC. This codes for CASSHAGTYNEQFF.

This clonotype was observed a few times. This chain's CDR3 is CASRSDLNTGELFF. The CDR3 nucleotides are TGTGCCAGCAGATCTGACTTGAACACCGGGGAGCTGTTTTTT. The genes are TRBV5-6 and TRBJ2-2; D not resolved. Looked up from germline, CDR1 is SGHDT and CDR2 is YYEEEE. The CDR3 has 14 residues. The germline V and J ends were trimmed by 5 bases and 1 base, with 9 bases remaining between them.

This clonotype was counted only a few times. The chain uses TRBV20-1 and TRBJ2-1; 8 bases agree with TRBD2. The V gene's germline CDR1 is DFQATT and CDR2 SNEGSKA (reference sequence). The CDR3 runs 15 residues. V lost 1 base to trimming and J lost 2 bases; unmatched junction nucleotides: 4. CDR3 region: CSARGREGPYNEQFF. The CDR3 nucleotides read TGCAGTGCTAGAGGCCGGGAGGGCCCCTACAATGAGCAGTTCTTC.

The CDR3 DNA reads TGTGCCAGCAGCCAATCCCTTAGGGGCTTCTACGAGCAGTACTTC. Its protein product is CASSQSLRGFYEQYF. The chain recombines TRBV3-1 with TRBJ2-7; tentatively, D is TRBD1 (5 bases). Germline CDR1 LGHDT, CDR2 YNNKEL (reference sequence). The CDR3 loop spans 15 amino acids. Trimming removed 2 bases from V and 3 bases from J, with 14 bases in between.

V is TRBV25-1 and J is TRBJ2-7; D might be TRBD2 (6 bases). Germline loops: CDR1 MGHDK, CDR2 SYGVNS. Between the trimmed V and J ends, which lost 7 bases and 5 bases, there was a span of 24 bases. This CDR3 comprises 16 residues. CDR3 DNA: TGTGCCAGCATTTCGCCCCTAGCGAGAGGTTATGACGAGCAGTACTTC. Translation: CASISPLARGYDEQYF.

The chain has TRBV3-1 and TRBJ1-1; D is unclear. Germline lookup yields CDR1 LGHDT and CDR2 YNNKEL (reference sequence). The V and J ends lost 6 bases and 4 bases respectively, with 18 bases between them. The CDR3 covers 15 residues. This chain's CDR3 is CASSPPWARGTEAFF. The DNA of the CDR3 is TGTGCCAGCAGTCCCCCCTGGGCCCGAGGCACTGAAGCTTTCTTT.

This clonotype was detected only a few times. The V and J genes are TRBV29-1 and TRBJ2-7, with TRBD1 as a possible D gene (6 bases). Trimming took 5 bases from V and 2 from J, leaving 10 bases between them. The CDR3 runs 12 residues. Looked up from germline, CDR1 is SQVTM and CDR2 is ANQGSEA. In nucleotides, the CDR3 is TGCAGCGTTCCCGGGACAACCTACGAGCAGTACTTC. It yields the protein CSVPGTTYEQYF.